The source of this TCR beta chain is a study of blood T cell repertoires in COVID-19. Study summary: The United States, Italy and Spain were the sources of the acute and convalescent COVID-19 samples.

Germline V gene data show CDR1 as SGHTA and CDR2 as FQGTGA. Deletions cut 2 bases from V and 5 bases from J, with 18 bases between. CDR3 length: 16 residues. The Seattle patients, enrolled during active infection, were followed longitudinally. This clone has a handful of counts. TCRdb's table, derived via immunoSEQ multiplex PCR, lists solely in-frame clones and lacks some. The sample holds 50,000 to 65,000 clones; more than 70% are singletons and the top ten take 15% to 20%. Sequencing was carried out using peripheral blood. The clonotype originates from a man aged 60 to 69 with COVID-19, enrolled during active disease. The chain couples TRBV7-3 to TRBJ2-5; unclear D gene. The CDR3: CASSLQTADESETQYF. The DNA of the CDR3 is TGTGCCAGCAGCTTACAGACGGCGGATGAATCCGAGACCCAGTACTTC.